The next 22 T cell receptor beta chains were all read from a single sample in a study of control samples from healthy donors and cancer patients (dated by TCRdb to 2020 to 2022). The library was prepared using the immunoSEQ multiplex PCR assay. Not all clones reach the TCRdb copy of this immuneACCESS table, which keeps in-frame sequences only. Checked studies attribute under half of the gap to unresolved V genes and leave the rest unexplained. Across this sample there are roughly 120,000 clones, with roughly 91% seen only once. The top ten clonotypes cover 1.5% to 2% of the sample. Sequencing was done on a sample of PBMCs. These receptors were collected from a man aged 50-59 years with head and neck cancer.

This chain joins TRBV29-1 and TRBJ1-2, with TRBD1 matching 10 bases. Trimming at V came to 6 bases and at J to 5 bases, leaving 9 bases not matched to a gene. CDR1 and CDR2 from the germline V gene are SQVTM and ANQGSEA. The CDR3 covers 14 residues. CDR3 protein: CSVTGGAEGYGYTF. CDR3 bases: TGCAGCGTGACAGGGGGCGCAGAGGGATATGGCTACACCTTC.

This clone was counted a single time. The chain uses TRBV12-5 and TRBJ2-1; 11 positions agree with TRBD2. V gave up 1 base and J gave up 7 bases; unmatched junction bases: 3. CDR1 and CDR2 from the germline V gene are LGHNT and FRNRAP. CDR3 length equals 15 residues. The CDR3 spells CASGLGLAGLNEQFF. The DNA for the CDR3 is TGTGCTAGTGGTTTGGGACTAGCGGGGTTGAATGAGCAGTTCTTC.

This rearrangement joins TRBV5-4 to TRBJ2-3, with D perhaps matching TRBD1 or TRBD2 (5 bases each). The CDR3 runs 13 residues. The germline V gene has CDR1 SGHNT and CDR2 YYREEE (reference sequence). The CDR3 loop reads CAGQGASTDTQYF. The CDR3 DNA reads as TGTGCTGGGCAGGGAGCTAGCACAGATACGCAGTATTTT.

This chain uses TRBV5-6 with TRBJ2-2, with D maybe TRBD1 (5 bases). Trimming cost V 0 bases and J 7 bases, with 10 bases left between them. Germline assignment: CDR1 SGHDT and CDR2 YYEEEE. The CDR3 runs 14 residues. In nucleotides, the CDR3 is TGTGCCAGCAGCTTGGCAGGGTTTGGCGGGGAGCTGTTTTTT. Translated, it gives CASSLAGFGGELFF.

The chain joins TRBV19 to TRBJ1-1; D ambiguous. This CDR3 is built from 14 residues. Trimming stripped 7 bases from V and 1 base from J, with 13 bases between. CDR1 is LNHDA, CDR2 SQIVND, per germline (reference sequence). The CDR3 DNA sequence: TGTGCCAGTACCCCCGAGTTCTGGAACACTGAAGCTTTCTTT. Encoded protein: CASTPEFWNTEAFF.

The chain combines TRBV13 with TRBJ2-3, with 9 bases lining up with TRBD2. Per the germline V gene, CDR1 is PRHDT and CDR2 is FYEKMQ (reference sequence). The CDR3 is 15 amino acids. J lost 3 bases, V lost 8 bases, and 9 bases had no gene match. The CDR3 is CASLRRGGMTDTQYF. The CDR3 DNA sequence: TGTGCCAGCTTGCGGCGGGGGGGCATGACAGATACGCAGTATTTT.

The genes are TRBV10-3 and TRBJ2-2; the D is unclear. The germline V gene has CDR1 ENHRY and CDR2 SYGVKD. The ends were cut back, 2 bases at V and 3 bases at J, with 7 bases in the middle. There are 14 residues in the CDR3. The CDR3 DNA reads TGTGCCATCAGTGAGCTAGGGTACACCGGGGAGCTGTTTTTT. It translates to CAISELGYTGELFF.

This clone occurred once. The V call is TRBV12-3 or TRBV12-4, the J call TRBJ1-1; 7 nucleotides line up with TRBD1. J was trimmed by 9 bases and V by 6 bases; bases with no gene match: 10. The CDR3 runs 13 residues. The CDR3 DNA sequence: TGTGCCAGCAGGCGACAGGGACCATCTCAAGCTTTCTTT. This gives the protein CASRRQGPSQAFF.

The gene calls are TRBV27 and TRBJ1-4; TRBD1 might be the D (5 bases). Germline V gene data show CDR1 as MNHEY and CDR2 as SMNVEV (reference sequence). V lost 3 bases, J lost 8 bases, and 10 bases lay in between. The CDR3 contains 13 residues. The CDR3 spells CASSFGGLEKLFF. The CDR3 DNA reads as TGTGCCAGCAGTTTTGGGGGTTTGGAAAAACTGTTTTTT.

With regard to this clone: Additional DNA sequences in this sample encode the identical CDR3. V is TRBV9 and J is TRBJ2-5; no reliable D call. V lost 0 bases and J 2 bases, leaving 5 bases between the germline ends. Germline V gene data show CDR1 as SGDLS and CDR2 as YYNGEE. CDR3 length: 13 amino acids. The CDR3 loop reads CASSVEAQETQYF. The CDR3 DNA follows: TGTGCCAGCAGCGTAGAGGCTCAAGAGACCCAGTACTTC.

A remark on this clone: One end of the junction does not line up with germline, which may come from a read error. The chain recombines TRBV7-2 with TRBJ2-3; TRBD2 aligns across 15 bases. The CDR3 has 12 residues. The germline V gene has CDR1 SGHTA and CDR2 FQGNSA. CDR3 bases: TGTGCCAGCAGCCCCGGACTAGCGGGGGGGGTTTTT. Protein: CASSPGLAGGVF.

CDR3 in DNA: TGCAGTGCTAGGGGTGGGAATGAGCAGTTCTTC. As protein: CSARGGNEQFF. The chain is built from TRBV20-1 and TRBJ2-1; unclear D gene. Germline loops: CDR1 DFQATT, CDR2 SNEGSKA (reference sequence). Trimming left V 3 bases short and J 7 bases short, with 7 bases between. CDR3 size: 11 residues.

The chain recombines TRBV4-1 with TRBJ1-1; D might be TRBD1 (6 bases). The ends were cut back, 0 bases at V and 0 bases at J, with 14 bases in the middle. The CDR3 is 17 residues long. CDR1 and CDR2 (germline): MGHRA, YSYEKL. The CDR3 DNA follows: TGCGCCAGCAGCCAAGAGGGGGGGGCAGCATTGAACACTGAAGCTTTCTTT. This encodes CASSQEGGAALNTEAFF.

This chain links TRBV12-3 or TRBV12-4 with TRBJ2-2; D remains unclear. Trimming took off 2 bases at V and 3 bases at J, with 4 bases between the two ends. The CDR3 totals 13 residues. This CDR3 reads CASSLRDTGELFF. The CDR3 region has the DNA TGTGCCAGCAGTTTACGGGACACCGGGGAGCTGTTTTTT.

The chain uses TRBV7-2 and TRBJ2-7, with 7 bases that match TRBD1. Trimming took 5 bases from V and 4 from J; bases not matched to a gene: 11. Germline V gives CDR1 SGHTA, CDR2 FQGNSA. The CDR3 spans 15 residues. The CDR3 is CASSVTGSPGYEQYF. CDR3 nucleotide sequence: TGTGCCAGCAGCGTGACAGGGAGTCCGGGTTACGAGCAGTACTTC.

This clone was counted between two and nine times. The CDR3 is CASRGFQETQYF. CDR3 coding DNA: TGTGCCAGCAGGGGATTCCAAGAGACCCAGTACTTC. The rearrangement joins TRBV12-3 or TRBV12-4 to TRBJ2-5, with D uncertain. CDR3 length equals 12 residues. V lost 6 bases to trimming and J lost 1 base, with 6 bases between them.

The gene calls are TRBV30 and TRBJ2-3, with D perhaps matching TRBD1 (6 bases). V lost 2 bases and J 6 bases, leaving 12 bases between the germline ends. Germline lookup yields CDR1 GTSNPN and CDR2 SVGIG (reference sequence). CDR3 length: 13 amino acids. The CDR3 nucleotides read TGTGCCTGGAGTCTGGGGGCGCAGGATACGCAGTATTTT. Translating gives CAWSLGAQDTQYF.

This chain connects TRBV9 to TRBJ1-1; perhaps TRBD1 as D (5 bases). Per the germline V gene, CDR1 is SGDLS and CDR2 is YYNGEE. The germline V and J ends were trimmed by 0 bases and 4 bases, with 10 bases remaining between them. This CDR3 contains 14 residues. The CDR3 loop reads CASSVGGSATEAFF. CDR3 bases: TGTGCCAGCAGCGTAGGGGGGTCTGCCACTGAAGCTTTCTTT.

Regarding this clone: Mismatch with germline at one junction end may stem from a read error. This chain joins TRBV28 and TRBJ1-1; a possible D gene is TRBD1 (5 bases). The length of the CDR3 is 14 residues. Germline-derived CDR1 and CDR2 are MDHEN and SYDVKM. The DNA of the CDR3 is TGTGCCAGCAGTTTAGTAGGGGCGAACGCTGAAGCTTTCTTT. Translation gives CASSLVGANAEAFF.

The CDR3 protein is CASSQNSGLMGTEAFF. The CDR3 nucleotides are TGTGCCAGCAGCCAGAATTCGGGCTTAATGGGCACTGAAGCTTTCTTT. J is TRBJ1-1 and V is TRBV3-1 (or the pseudogene TRBV3-2); no definite D call. Germline loops: CDR1 LGHDT, CDR2 YNNKEL (reference sequence). V dropped 3 bases and J dropped 4 bases, with 18 bases sitting between them. The CDR3 runs 16 residues.

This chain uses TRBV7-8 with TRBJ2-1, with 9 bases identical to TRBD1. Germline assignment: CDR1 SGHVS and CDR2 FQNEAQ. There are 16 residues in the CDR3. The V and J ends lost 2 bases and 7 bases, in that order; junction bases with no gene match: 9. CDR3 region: CASSLYRDRERNEQFF. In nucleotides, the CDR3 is TGTGCCAGCAGCTTATACCGGGACAGGGAGAGAAATGAGCAGTTCTTC.

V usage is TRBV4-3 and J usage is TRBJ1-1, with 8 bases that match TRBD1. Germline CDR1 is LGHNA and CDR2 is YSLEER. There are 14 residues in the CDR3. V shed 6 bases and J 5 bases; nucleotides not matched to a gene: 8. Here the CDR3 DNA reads TGCGCCAGCAGGCAGACAGGGGAGGGGACTGAAGCTTTCTTT. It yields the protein CASRQTGEGTEAFF.